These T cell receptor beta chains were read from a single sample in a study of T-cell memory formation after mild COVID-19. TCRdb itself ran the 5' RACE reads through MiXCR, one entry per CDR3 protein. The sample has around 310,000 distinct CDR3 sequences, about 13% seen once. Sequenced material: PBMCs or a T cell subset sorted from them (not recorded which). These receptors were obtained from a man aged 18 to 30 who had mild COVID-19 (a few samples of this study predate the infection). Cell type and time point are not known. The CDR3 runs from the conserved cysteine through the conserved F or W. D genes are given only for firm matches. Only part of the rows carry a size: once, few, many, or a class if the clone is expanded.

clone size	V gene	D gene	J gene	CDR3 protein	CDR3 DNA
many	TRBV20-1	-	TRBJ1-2	CSARDLRGGYGYTF	TGCAGTGCTAGAGACCTACGGGGGGGCTATGGCTACACCTTC
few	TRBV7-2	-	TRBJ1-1	CASSPNGGATEAFF	TGTGCCAGCAGCCCCAACGGGGGCGCGACTGAAGCTTTCTTT
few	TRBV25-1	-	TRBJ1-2	CASSEYGGDGYTF	TGTGCCAGCAGTGAGTATGGGGGTGATGGCTACACCTTC
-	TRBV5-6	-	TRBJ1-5	CASSLSPGPQHF	TGTGCCAGCAGCTTGTCCCCCGGGCCCCAGCATTTT
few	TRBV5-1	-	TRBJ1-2	CASSLDLADYGYTF	TGCGCCAGCAGCTTGGACTTGGCGGACTATGGCTACACCTTC
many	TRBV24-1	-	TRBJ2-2	CATSEHRTARELFF	TGTGCCACCAGTGAACACAGGACAGCCAGGGAGCTGTTTTTT
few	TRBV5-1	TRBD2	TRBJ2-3	CASSPKGSGGFTDTQYF	TGCGCCAGCAGTCCCAAGGGGAGCGGGGGGTTCACAGATACGCAGTATTTT
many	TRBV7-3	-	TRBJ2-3	CASSPLTGVSSTDTQYF	TGTGCCAGCAGCCCGCTTACGGGAGTCTCGAGCACAGATACGCAGTATTTT
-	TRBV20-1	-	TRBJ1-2	CSARFGGFYGYTF	TGCAGTGCTAGATTCGGGGGCTTCTATGGCTACACCTTC
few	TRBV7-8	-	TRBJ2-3	CASTLHPPGESTDTQYF	TGTGCCAGCACCCTTCATCCACCGGGGGAATCCACAGATACGCAGTATTTT
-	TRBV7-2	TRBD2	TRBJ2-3	CASSYLPLGSGGRSTDTQYF	TGTGCCAGCAGCTACCTTCCCTTAGGAAGCGGGGGCCGCTCCACAGATACGCAGTATTTT
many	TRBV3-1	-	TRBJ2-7	CASSPSSLSYEQYF	TGTGCCAGCAGTCCCAGCAGCCTCTCCTACGAGCAGTACTTC
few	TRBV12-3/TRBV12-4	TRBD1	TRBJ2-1	CASSLTGSPNGEQFF	TGTGCCAGCAGCCTGACAGGGTCCCCCAATGGTGAGCAGTTCTTC
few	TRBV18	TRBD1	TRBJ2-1	CASSPLTRDRSYNEQFF	TGTGCCAGCTCACCACTCACCCGGGACAGGTCCTACAATGAGCAGTTCTTC
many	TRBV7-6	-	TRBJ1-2	CASSLQGAAPNGYTF	TGTGCCAGCAGCTTACAGGGAGCGGCCCCTAACGGCTACACCTTC
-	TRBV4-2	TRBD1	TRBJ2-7	CASSQVGDRGTYEQYF	TGTGCCAGCAGCCAAGTGGGGGACAGGGGGACCTACGAGCAGTACTTC
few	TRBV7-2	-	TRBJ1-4	CASSLRASNEKLFF	TGTGCCAGCAGCTTACGGGCATCTAATGAAAAACTGTTTTTT
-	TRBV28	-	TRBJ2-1	CASSLARSVQFF	TGTGCCAGCAGTTTAGCTAGGTCTGTGCAGTTCTTC